Listed here are 30 T cell receptor beta chains from one sample, sequenced in a study of chronic HIV infection and antiretroviral therapy. Using its own MiXCR run on the 5' RACE reads, TCRdb lists one record per CDR3 protein. The sample includes some 38,000 distinct CDR3 sequences, 8% to 10% of them seen just once. Material for sequencing was peripheral blood. Receptors originate from an adult who had HIV and had not received antiretroviral therapy, or was an uninfected healthy control (not recorded which).

DNA for the CDR3: TGTGCCAGCAGTTTTGGGGGGGGCACTGAAGCTTTCTTT. Translated: CASSFGGGTEAFF. The rearrangement joins TRBV27 to TRBJ1-1, with D perhaps matching TRBD1 (5 bases). V lost 3 bases and J lost 4, with 9 bases in between. Germline V gene lookup returns CDR1 MNHEY and CDR2 SMNVEV (reference sequence). This CDR3 is built from 13 residues.

The rearrangement uses TRBV12-3 or TRBV12-4 and TRBJ1-1; possibly TRBD1 for D (6 bases). V lost 3 bases and J lost 6, with 8 bases in between. This CDR3 comprises 12 residues. The CDR3 here is CASSLGQSEAFF. DNA of the CDR3: TGTGCCAGCAGTTTGGGACAATCTGAAGCTTTCTTT.

There are many counts of this clonotype. This rearrangement joins TRBV30 to TRBJ1-2; D is undetermined. The CDR3 totals 12 residues. The V end lost 1 base, the J end lost 4 bases, and 7 bases lay between the germline ends. The V gene's germline CDR1 is GTSNPN and CDR2 SVGIG (reference sequence). The CDR3 reads CAWSANSYGYTF. In DNA, the CDR3 is TGTGCCTGGAGTGCGAACAGCTATGGCTACACCTTC.

This clonotype has just a few counts. V gene TRBV4-3 combines with J gene TRBJ2-1; possibly TRBD1 or TRBD2 for D (6 bases each). Looked up from germline, CDR1 is LGHNA and CDR2 is YSLEER. Trimming stripped 1 base from V and 7 bases from J, with 26 bases between. CDR3 length: 19 residues. The CDR3 region has the DNA TGCGCCAGCAGCCAAGGTTTGGGGCGGGACGAAGTGGGGACAAATGAGCAGTTCTTC. Translated, it gives CASSQGLGRDEVGTNEQFF.

The chain has TRBV29-1 and TRBJ1-4, with D maybe TRBD1 (5 bases). This CDR3 is 13 amino acids long. Per germline, CDR1 SQVTM and CDR2 ANQGSEA. V was clipped by 5 bases and J by 8 bases, with 15 bases between them. CDR3 in DNA: TGCAGCGTTCGGGGCCTGGGGCTAGAAAAACTGTTTTTT. This codes for CSVRGLGLEKLFF.

This clonotype was detected only a few times. The CDR3 coding sequence is TGTGCCAGCAGGAGTCCCGGGACAGACAACCTCTATGGCTACACCTTC. Its translation: CASRSPGTDNLYGYTF. The genes are TRBV9 and TRBJ1-2; 7 positions agree with TRBD1. There are 16 residues in the CDR3. The V and J ends lost 5 bases and 4 bases, in that order; junction bases with no gene match: 14. The germline V gene encodes CDR1 SGDLS and CDR2 YYNGEE.

The chain is built from TRBV30 and TRBJ1-6; D is possibly TRBD1 (5 bases). Trimming pared 4 bases from V and 14 bases from J, leaving 15 bases between. There are 12 residues in the CDR3. The germline V gene encodes CDR1 GTSNPN and CDR2 SVGIG (reference sequence). The CDR3 spells CAWKGRRWSLHF. Here the CDR3 DNA reads TGTGCCTGGAAGGGACGGAGGTGGTCCCTCCACTTT.

This clonotype was recorded a few times. The chain is built from TRBV2 and TRBJ1-1; D unresolved. The CDR3 totals 14 residues. Germline CDR1 is SNHLY and CDR2 is FYNNEI. V shed 7 bases and J shed 4 bases, with 16 bases lying between them. CDR3 DNA sequence: TGTGCCAGCATTGGGCATCCCTCTGCCACTGAAGCTTTCTTT. This encodes CASIGHPSATEAFF.

The chain carries TRBV20-1 and TRBJ2-7; 8 nucleotides match TRBD1. There are 11 residues in the CDR3. CDR1 and CDR2 from the germline V gene are DFQATT and SNEGSKA (reference sequence). The CDR3 loop is CRSGQGYEQYF. The CDR3 coding sequence is TGCAGGTCCGGACAGGGCTACGAGCAGTACTTC.

Many counts were recorded for this clonotype. The chain carries TRBV28 and TRBJ2-1, with 11 positions matching TRBD1. Trimming took 8 bases from V and 6 from J; bases not matched to a gene: 6. The CDR3 is 14 residues long. Per the germline V gene, CDR1 is MDHEN and CDR2 is SYDVKM. The CDR3 region is CASVGTGGRNEQFF. The CDR3 DNA is TGTGCCAGCGTCGGGACAGGGGGACGCAATGAGCAGTTCTTC.

This clonotype was seen a handful of times. The chain couples TRBV5-6 to TRBJ2-6, with 7 bases fitting TRBD1. V lost 0 bases and J lost 0; bases outside the gene matches: 6. The CDR3 consists of 18 residues. Germline V gene lookup returns CDR1 SGHDT and CDR2 YYEEEE. The CDR3 protein is CASSLGDSEYSGANVLTF. The CDR3, as DNA: TGTGCCAGCAGCTTGGGGGACAGCGAATACTCTGGGGCCAACGTCCTGACTTTC.

This clonotype appeared a few times. The gene calls are TRBV4-1 and TRBJ2-1; tentative D call: TRBD1 (6 bases). The CDR3 spans 15 residues. Germline V gives CDR1 MGHRA, CDR2 YSYEKL. Trimming left V 0 bases short and J 10 bases short, with 16 bases between. The CDR3 nucleotides are TGCGCCAGCAGCCAAGAGTTGAACAGGGCTGGGGAGCAGTTCTTC. Amino acid sequence: CASSQELNRAGEQFF.

This clonotype was seen only a few times. CDR3 residues: CASSSTSLNTEAFF. The CDR3 DNA is TGTGCCAGCAGTTCTACATCTTTGAACACTGAAGCTTTCTTT. The chain combines TRBV6-5 with TRBJ1-1, with no clear D. Looked up from germline, CDR1 is MNHEY and CDR2 is SVGAGI. Between the trimmed V and J ends, which lost 4 bases and 0 bases, there was a span of 9 bases. CDR3 length: 14 amino acids.

The sample holds many counts of this clonotype. The rearrangement uses TRBV28 and TRBJ2-3; D is perhaps TRBD2 (6 bases). Between the trimmed V and J ends, which lost 6 bases and 1 base, there was a span of 14 bases. The length of the CDR3 is 15 residues. Germline V gene data show CDR1 as MDHEN and CDR2 as SYDVKM. CDR3 loop: CASSVTSLRTDTQYF. CDR3 DNA sequence: TGTGCCAGCAGCGTTACTAGCCTACGCACAGATACGCAGTATTTT.

The rearrangement links TRBV5-5 to TRBJ1-1; tentative D call: TRBD1 (5 bases). V lost 0 bases and J 8 bases, leaving 8 bases between the germline ends. The CDR3 loop spans 12 amino acids. CDR1 and CDR2 from the germline V gene are SGHKS and YYEKEE (reference sequence). DNA for the CDR3: TGTGCCAGCAGCTTGGATGGGGGAGAAGCTTTCTTT. Translated, it gives CASSLDGGEAFF.

The rearrangement links TRBV20-1 to TRBJ1-5; D is unresolved. CDR1 DFQATT and CDR2 SNEGSKA come from the germline V gene (reference sequence). There are 12 residues in the CDR3. The V and J ends lost 5 bases and 3 bases respectively, with 8 bases between them. The CDR3 sequence is CSALAFNQPQHF. The CDR3 region has the DNA TGCAGTGCTTTGGCCTTCAATCAGCCCCAGCATTTT.

This clonotype was seen a handful of times. The chain recombines TRBV2 with TRBJ2-5; 11 bases map to TRBD2. Germline V gives CDR1 SNHLY, CDR2 FYNNEI. V trimming: 8 bases; J trimming: 0 bases; junction bases outside the gene matches: 8. This CDR3 spans 16 amino acids. CDR3 coding DNA: TGTGCCAGCTCTCCCCGGACTAGCGGGTACCAAGAGACCCAGTACTTC. This encodes CASSPRTSGYQETQYF. Looking up the rest from reference TRBV2 and TRBJ2-5 gives the full variable domain: EPEVTQTPSHQVTQMGQEVILRCVPISNHLYFYWYRQILGQKVEFLVSFYNNEISEKSEIFDDQFSVERPDGSNFTLKIRSTKLEDSAMYFCASSPRTSGYQETQYFGPGTRLLVL.

This clonotype was observed many times. This sequence joins TRBV12-3 or TRBV12-4 and TRBJ1-1; D gene ambiguous. V gave up 6 bases and J gave up 0 bases, with 8 bases separating them. This CDR3 region has 13 residues. The CDR3 region is CASRTSMNTEAFF. CDR3 nucleotides: TGTGCCAGCAGGACGAGTATGAACACTGAAGCTTTCTTT.

This clonotype showed up many times. J is TRBJ2-5 and V is TRBV28; D ambiguous. This CDR3 is 12 amino acids long. Germline V CDR1 and CDR2: MDHEN, SYDVKM. Trimming shortened V by 5 bases and J by 5 bases, and 9 bases separated the two germline ends. CDR3 residues: CASSPPYETQYF. The CDR3 DNA reads as TGTGCCAGCAGTCCCCCATATGAGACCCAGTACTTC.

This clonotype was observed many times. The chain combines TRBV28 with TRBJ2-1, with 9 bases matching TRBD1. This CDR3 has 15 amino acids. Germline V gene sequence: CDR1 MDHEN, CDR2 SYDVKM. V lost 6 bases, J lost 8 bases, and 11 bases stayed unmatched. The CDR3 is CASRTGTGFFDEQFF. CDR3 bases: TGTGCCAGCAGAACCGGGACAGGGTTTTTCGATGAGCAGTTCTTC.

This clonotype came up many times. This chain joins TRBV28 and TRBJ1-5; TRBD1 matches at 7 bases. The germline gives CDR1 MDHEN, CDR2 SYDVKM. The V segment lost 5 bases and the J segment 2 bases; nucleotides outside the gene matches: 6. The CDR3 has 15 residues. CDR3 protein: CASSTRQGGNQPQHF. The CDR3 nucleotides are TGTGCCAGCAGTACCCGACAGGGAGGCAATCAGCCCCAGCATTTT.

In this sample, this clonotype turned up many times. The V call is TRBV24-1, the J call TRBJ2-2, with unresolved D. Germline V lookup: CDR1 KGHDR, CDR2 SFDVKD. The CDR3 totals 16 residues. V shed 4 bases and J shed 0 bases, with 11 bases lying between them. In DNA form, the CDR3 reads TGTGCCACCAGTGACGTCGCGGCGTCGAACACCGGGGAGCTGTTTTTT. It translates to CATSDVAASNTGELFF.

This clonotype has just a few counts. This sequence joins TRBV29-1 and TRBJ2-7; TRBD2 aligns across 7 bases. From germline, CDR1 is SQVTM and CDR2 ANQGSEA. Trimming at V came to 4 bases and at J to 4 bases, leaving 7 bases not matched to a gene. There are 13 residues in the CDR3. CDR3 residues: CSVVGGRGYEQYF. Written as DNA, the CDR3 is TGCAGCGTTGTGGGAGGGCGGGGGTACGAGCAGTACTTC.

The rearrangement joins TRBV28 to TRBJ2-7, with D tentatively TRBD1 or TRBD2 (6 bases each). CDR3 length: 12 residues. The ends were cut back, 3 bases at V and 9 bases at J, with 12 bases in the middle. Germline V CDR1 and CDR2: MDHEN, SYDVKM. In DNA form, the CDR3 reads TGTGCCAGCAGTTTTTCGGGGGCGAGGCAGTACTTC. This sequence encodes CASSFSGARQYF. The full variable domain, its missing parts supplied by reference TRBV28 and TRBJ2-7, is DVKVTQSSRYLVKRTGEKVFLECVQDMDHENMFWYRQDPGLGLRLIYFSYDVKMKEKGDIPEGYSVSREKKERFSLILESASTNQTSMYLCASSFSGARQYFGPGTRLTVT.

There are a few counts of this clonotype. V and J are TRBV15 and TRBJ1-6; 7 bases match TRBD1. Trimming at V came to 9 bases and at J to 6 bases, leaving 2 bases not matched to a gene. Germline lookup yields CDR1 LNHNV and CDR2 YYDKDF (reference sequence). CDR3 length: 12 amino acids. CDR3 DNA: TGTGCCACACAGGGGTCTAATTCACCCCTCCACTTT. Amino acids: CATQGSNSPLHF.

This clonotype has a handful of counts. The chain uses TRBV27 and TRBJ2-7; tentative D call: TRBD1 (5 bases). This CDR3 is built from 14 residues. V shed 2 bases and J shed 3 bases, with 11 bases lying between them. Germline V gene sequence: CDR1 MNHEY, CDR2 SMNVEV (reference sequence). CDR3: CASSLGADHYEQYF. DNA for the CDR3: TGTGCCAGCAGTTTAGGGGCAGATCACTACGAGCAGTACTTC.

In this sample, this clonotype turned up many times. This chain connects TRBV4-1 to TRBJ2-7, with 7 positions matching TRBD2. The length of the CDR3 is 13 residues. Germline-derived CDR1 and CDR2 are MGHRA and YSYEKL. Losses at the gene ends were 2 bases for V and 3 bases for J; bases not matched to a gene: 1. DNA for the CDR3: TGCGCCAGCAGCCAAAGGGAGGGCTACGAGCAGTACTTC. This gives the protein CASSQREGYEQYF.

This clonotype has more than one count but fewer than ten. The junction departs from germline at one end; a sequencing error may be responsible. V and J are TRBV28 and TRBJ1-2, with TRBD1 as a possible D gene (5 bases). Germline values: CDR1 MDHEN, CDR2 SYDVKM. CDR3 size: 16 residues. CDR3 DNA: TGTGCCAGCAACAACTTCTCGGGGGGGTCGAACTATGGCTTCACCTTC. Protein sequence: CASNNFSGGSNYGFTF.

This clonotype was seen at least ten times. The chain recombines TRBV6-2 or TRBV6-3 with TRBJ2-1; D remains ambiguous. Looked up from germline, CDR1 is MNHEY and CDR2 is SVGEGT. Deletions cut 5 bases from V and 3 bases from J, with 8 bases between. The CDR3 totals 13 residues. CDR3 DNA: TGTGCCAGCAGTACAGAGAACTACAATGAGCAGTTCTTC. The encoded protein is CASSTENYNEQFF.

This clonotype was seen many times. The chain carries TRBV27 and TRBJ2-5, with 7 bases identical to TRBD1. Germline trimming cut 7 bases from V and 2 bases from J; bases unmatched to any gene: 10. The CDR3 runs 15 residues. The germline V gene encodes CDR1 MNHEY and CDR2 SMNVEV (reference sequence). The DNA of the CDR3 is TGTGCCAGCAAGCGCCTTGGGACAGTTCAAGAGACCCAGTACTTC. It specifies CASKRLGTVQETQYF.